This TCR beta chain was profiled in a study of blood T cells in healthy people across ages. Findings and limits, study-wide: Because donor CMV status was unknown, expanded clonotype changes were possibly confounded.

Sample-barcoded 5' priming and a J-beta primer mix drove a second PCR of roughly 6 to 12 cycles. Every molecule of cDNA carried a tag from a template-switch adaptor with 12 random nucleotides. TCRdb independently ran MiXCR on the 5' RACE reads; one entry per CDR3 protein. The table has approximately 800,000 distinct CDR3 sequences, about 56% seen once; the top ten hold 20% to 30%. About this clonotype: Its specificity is unknown.

The donors, healthy Caucasians from Russia, were aged about 6 to 95. Losses at the gene ends were 5 bases for V and 4 bases for J; bases not matched to a gene: 7. CDR3 length equals 14 residues. Germline CDR1 is SGHAT and CDR2 is FQNNGV. The chain carries TRBV11-2 and TRBJ2-5, with 7 bases aligning to TRBD1. Specimen: blood. The source of this sequence is a middle-aged man in good health. Here the CDR3 DNA reads TGTGCCAGCAGCCGGGGACAGATTCTAGAGACCCAGTACTTC. Translation: CASSRGQILETQYF.